This T cell receptor (beta chain) was retrieved from a study of T cells in tuberculosis. The CDR3 is 13 residues long. Germline V gene lookup returns CDR1 SGHRS and CDR2 YFSETQ. The junction had 6 bases not matched to a gene; V was cut back by 4 bases and J by 8 bases. The assay was immunoSEQ multiplex PCR, and TCRdb's table has in-frame clones only and misses some. The data contain just under 45,000 clones, roughly 94% of them singletons. V and J are TRBV5-1 and TRBJ1-2, with TRBD1 matching over 9 bases. Material for sequencing was PBMCs. This receptor was obtained from a donor aged 10 to 29 with latent tuberculosis or without tuberculosis infection. Some clones in this sample may be carry-over from other donors' samples. The chain's CDR3 is CASSLDRGEGYTF. The CDR3 DNA follows: TGCGCCAGCAGCCTCGACAGGGGGGAGGGCTACACCTTC.